Sequencing of this T cell receptor (beta chain) was carried out in a study of blood T cell repertoires in COVID-19. Across the whole study: From the United States, Italy and Spain came samples of acute and convalescent COVID-19. Sources were T cells, B-cell-depleted T cells, or PBMCs; the material itself was cDNA or gDNA.

As processed by the authors: Scientists estimated how many nucleated cells there were by amplifying reference gene primers. Here immunoSEQ multiplex PCR was the method, and the copy in TCRdb shows in-frame clones only, minus some. The D gene and trimming were derived from the DNA, and the V and J assignments and clone size from that table. This table has 180,000 or so clones, roughly 84% appearing once. Sequences were obtained from peripheral blood. The sequence came from a woman of 80 years or more with acute or convalescent COVID-19.

CDR3: CASSSGTLSSGNTIYF. DNA for the CDR3: TGTGCCAGCTCATCCGGGACACTCTCCTCTGGAAACACCATATATTTT. The chain uses TRBV18 and TRBJ1-3; a weak D match, TRBD1 (6 bases). Trimming shortened V by 5 bases and J by 0 bases, and 14 bases separated the two germline ends. Germline loops: CDR1 KGHSH, CDR2 LQKENI. The CDR3 is made up of 16 amino acids.